The 5 T cell receptor beta chains presented below share a single source sample, sequenced in a study of regulatory T cells in long-lasting Graves disease (dated by TCRdb to the early 2020s). Library preparation used multiplex PCR. Sequencing instrument: Illumina HiSeq 4000. TCR beta libraries were built with iRepertoire HTBI primers and Arm-PCR amplification of CDR3 regions. TCRdb handled the public reads itself, with Q25 trimming in fastp and clone calling in MiXCR, and kept productive beta chains. Every CDR3 protein is listed once, alongside the most common genes and DNA of its rows. This sample is represented by roughly 450,000 distinct CDR3 sequences; 22% of them were singletons. 10% to 15% of the sample is in the top ten clones. This specimen's time point label, interpreted: persistent/refractory GD, antithyroid drugs over 5 years with positive TRAb. For both TCR sequencing and RNA sequencing, RNA was extracted from PBMCs in TRIzol.

This sample comprised peripheral blood mononuclear cells (PBMCs), obtained when the disease was refractory, from a patient treated with antithyroid drugs. Source of these receptors: a female donor with Graves disease.

This chain uses TRBV19 with TRBJ1-1; no reliable D call. CDR3 size: 13 residues. Germline assignment: CDR1 LNHDA and CDR2 SQIVND (reference sequence). The ends were cut back, 3 bases at V and 3 bases at J, with 8 bases in the middle. CDR3 bases: TGTGCCAGTAGTATGGAGAGGGACACTGAAGCTTTCTTT. Translated, it gives CASSMERDTEAFF. Full variable domain (rest looked up from reference TRBV19 and TRBJ1-1): DGGITQSPKYLFRKEGQNVTLSCEQNLNHDAMYWYRQDPGQGLRLIYYSQIVNDFQKGDIAEGYSVSREKKESFPLTVTSAQKNPTAFYLCASSMERDTEAFFGQGTRLTVV.

This chain uses TRBV28 with TRBJ1-5; 7 bases fit TRBD1. CDR3 size: 13 residues. V trimming: 10 bases; J trimming: 3 bases; junction bases outside the gene matches: 6. The germline CDR1 and CDR2 sequences are MDHEN and SYDVKM. The DNA of the CDR3 is TGTGCCACCGGACAGGCAAACAATCAGCCCCAGCATTTT. It yields the protein CATGQANNQPQHF.

This clonotype was seen many times. The V and J genes are TRBV6-1 and TRBJ1-4; D uncertain. Germline-derived CDR1 and CDR2 are MNHNS and SASEGT. The CDR3 loop spans 12 amino acids. Trimming cost V 7 bases and J 11 bases, with 14 bases left between them. CDR3 DNA sequence: TGTGCCAGCAATCGGGTCCAGGACAAACTGTTTTTT. Translation: CASNRVQDKLFF.

This clonotype appeared a few times. The chain uses TRBV19 and TRBJ1-6; D perhaps matches TRBD1 (6 bases). Trimming left V 10 bases short and J 7 bases short, with 20 bases between. The germline V gene has CDR1 LNHDA and CDR2 SQIVND (reference sequence). This CDR3 contains 15 residues. The CDR3 loop reads CATTPGRGGNSPLHF. The DNA for the CDR3 is TGTGCCACCACCCCTGGAAGAGGGGGAAATTCACCCCTCCACTTT.

The genes are TRBV24-1 and TRBJ1-1; unclear D gene. The CDR3 contains 11 residues. Trimming shortened V by 8 bases and J by 12 bases, and 15 bases separated the two germline ends. Germline values: CDR1 KGHDR, CDR2 SFDVKD. The CDR3 spells CATTQGMWPFF. In DNA, the CDR3 is TGTGCCACCACGCAAGGAATGTGGCCTTTCTTT.